This T cell receptor beta chain comes out of a study of blood T cells in healthy people across ages. CDR3 size: 15 residues. Germline lookup yields CDR1 LNHDA and CDR2 SQIVND (reference sequence). Primed by a sample-barcoded 5' primer and a J-beta primer mix, a second PCR proceeded for 7 to 11 cycles. From the 5' RACE reads, TCRdb called clonotypes with MiXCR, one entry per CDR3 protein. The table lists about 630,000 distinct CDR3 sequences, about 21% of them singletons. To note about this clonotype: No antigen is known for it.

Study results and caveats: Diversity was higher, and naive CD4+ cells more numerous, in long-lived donors than in aged donors. A roughly linear fall in TCR beta diversity per million T cells was seen with increasing age.

Source material: blood. J is TRBJ2-5 and V is TRBV19, with 11 bases lining up with TRBD2. The DNA matches TRBJ2-1 better at its end, which makes the J call doubtful. This clonotype originated in a man between 65 and 79 years old in good health. CDR3 sequence (DNA): TGTGCCAGTAGTACCCCCGGGACTAGCGGTAATGAGCAGTTCTTC. Translated, it gives CASSTPGTSGNEQFF.